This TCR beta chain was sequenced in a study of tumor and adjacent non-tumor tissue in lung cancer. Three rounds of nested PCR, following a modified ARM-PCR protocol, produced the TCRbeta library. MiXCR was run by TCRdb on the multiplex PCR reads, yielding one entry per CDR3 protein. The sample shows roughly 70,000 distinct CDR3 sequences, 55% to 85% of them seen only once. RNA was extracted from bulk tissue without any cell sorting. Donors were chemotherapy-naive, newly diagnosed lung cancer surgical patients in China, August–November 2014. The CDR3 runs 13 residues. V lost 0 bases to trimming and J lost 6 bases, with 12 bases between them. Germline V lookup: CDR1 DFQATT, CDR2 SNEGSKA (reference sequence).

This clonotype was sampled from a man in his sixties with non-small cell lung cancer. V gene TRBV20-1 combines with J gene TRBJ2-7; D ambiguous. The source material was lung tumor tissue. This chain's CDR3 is CSARDIRRSEQYF. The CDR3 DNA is TGCAGTGCTAGAGATATTCGAAGGAGCGAGCAGTACTTC.